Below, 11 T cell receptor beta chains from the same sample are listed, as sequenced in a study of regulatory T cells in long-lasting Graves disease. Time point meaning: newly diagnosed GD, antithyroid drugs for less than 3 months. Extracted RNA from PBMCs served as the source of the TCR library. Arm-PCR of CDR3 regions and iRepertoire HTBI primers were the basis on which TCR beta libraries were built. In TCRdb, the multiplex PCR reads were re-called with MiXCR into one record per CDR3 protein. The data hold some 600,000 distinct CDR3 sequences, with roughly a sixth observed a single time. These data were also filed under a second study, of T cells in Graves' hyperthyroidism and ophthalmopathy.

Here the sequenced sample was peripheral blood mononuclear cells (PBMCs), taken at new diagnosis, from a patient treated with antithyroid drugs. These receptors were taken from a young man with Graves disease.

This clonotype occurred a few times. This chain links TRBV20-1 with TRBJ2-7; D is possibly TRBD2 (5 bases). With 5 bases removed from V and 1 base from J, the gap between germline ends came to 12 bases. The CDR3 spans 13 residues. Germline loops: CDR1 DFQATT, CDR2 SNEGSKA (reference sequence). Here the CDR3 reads CSAQDGESYEQYF. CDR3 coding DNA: TGCAGTGCTCAAGACGGGGAGTCCTACGAGCAGTACTTC.

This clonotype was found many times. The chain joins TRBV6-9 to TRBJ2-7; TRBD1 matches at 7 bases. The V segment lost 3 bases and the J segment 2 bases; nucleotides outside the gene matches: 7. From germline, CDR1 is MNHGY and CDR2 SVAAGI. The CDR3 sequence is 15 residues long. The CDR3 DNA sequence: TGTGCCAGCAGTTACTCCGGGACAGCGGCCTACGAGCAGTACTTC. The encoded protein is CASSYSGTAAYEQYF.

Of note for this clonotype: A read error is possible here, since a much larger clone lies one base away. CDR3 nucleotides: TGTGCCAGCGGCCTCGGGCTAGCGGGATTCACTGAGCAGTTCTTC. Its translation is CASGLGLAGFTEQFF. The chain is built from TRBV11-2 and TRBJ2-1; 9 bases are shared with TRBD2. Germline V gives CDR1 SGHAT, CDR2 FQNNGV. V trimming: 8 bases; J trimming: 9 bases; junction bases outside the gene matches: 14. This CDR3 has 15 amino acids.

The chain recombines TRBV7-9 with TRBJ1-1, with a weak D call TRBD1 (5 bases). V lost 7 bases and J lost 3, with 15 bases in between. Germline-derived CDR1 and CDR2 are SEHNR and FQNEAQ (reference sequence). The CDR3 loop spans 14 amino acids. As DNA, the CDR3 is TGTGCCAGCACAGCCGGGGGGGTGGACACTGAAGCTTTCTTT. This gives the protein CASTAGGVDTEAFF.

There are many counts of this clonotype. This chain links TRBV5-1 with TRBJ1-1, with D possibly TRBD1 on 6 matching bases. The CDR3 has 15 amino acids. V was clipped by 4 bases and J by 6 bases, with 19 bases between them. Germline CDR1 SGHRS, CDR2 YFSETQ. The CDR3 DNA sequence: TGCGCCAGCAGCCCAAAAGTCAACAGGGCCTCTGAAGCTTTCTTT. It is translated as CASSPKVNRASEAFF. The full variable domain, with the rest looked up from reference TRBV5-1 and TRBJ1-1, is KAGVTQTPRYLIKTRGQQVTLSCSPISGHRSVSWYQQTPGQGLQFLFEYFSETQRNKGNFPGRFSGRQFSNSRSEMNVSTLELGDSALYLCASSPKVNRASEAFFGQGTRLTVV.

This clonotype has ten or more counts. CDR3 bases: TGTGCCAGCAGTGGGCCGGGACGGGGGGGAGAGACCCAGTACTTC. This encodes CASSGPGRGGETQYF. This chain connects TRBV2 to TRBJ2-5; 8 bases are a match to TRBD2. CDR3 length: 15 amino acids. V was clipped by 4 bases and J by 4 bases; unmatched bases: 8. Germline V gives CDR1 SNHLY, CDR2 FYNNEI. Using reference TRBV2 and TRBJ2-5 for the parts outside the CDR3, the full variable domain is EPEVTQTPSHQVTQMGQEVILRCVPISNHLYFYWYRQILGQKVEFLVSFYNNEISEKSEIFDDQFSVERPDGSNFTLKIRSTKLEDSAMYFCASSGPGRGGETQYFGPGTRLLVL.

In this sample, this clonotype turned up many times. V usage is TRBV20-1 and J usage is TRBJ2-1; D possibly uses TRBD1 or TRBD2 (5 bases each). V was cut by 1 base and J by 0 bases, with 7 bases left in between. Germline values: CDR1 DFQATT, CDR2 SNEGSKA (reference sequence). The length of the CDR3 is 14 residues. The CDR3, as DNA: TGCAGTGCTAGAGGGGGGAGCTCCTACAATGAGCAGTTCTTC. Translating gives CSARGGSSYNEQFF.

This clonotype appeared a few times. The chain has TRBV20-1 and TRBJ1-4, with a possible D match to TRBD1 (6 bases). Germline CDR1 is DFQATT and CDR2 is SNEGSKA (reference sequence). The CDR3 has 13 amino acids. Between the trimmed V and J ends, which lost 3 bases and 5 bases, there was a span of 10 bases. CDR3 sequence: CSASGQGNEKLFF. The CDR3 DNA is TGCAGTGCTAGCGGTCAGGGGAATGAAAAACTGTTTTTT.

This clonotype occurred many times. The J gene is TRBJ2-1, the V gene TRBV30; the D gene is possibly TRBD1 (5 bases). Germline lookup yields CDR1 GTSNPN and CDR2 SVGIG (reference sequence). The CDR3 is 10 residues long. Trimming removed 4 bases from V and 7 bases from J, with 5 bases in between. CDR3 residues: CAWKGNEQFF. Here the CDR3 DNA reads TGTGCCTGGAAGGGGAATGAGCAGTTCTTC.

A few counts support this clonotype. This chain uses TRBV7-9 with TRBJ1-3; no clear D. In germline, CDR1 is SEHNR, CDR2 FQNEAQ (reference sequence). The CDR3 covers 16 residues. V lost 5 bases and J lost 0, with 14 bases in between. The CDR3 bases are TGTGCCAGCAGCCCCGGGCAGGCTTTCTCTGGAAACACCATATATTTT. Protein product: CASSPGQAFSGNTIYF.

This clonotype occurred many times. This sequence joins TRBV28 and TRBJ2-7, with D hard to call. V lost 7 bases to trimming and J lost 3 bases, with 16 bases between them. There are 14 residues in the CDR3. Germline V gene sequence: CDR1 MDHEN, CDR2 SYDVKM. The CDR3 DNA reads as TGTGCCAGCATCCCTGTGGGCAGGATCTACGAGCAGTACTTC. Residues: CASIPVGRIYEQYF.